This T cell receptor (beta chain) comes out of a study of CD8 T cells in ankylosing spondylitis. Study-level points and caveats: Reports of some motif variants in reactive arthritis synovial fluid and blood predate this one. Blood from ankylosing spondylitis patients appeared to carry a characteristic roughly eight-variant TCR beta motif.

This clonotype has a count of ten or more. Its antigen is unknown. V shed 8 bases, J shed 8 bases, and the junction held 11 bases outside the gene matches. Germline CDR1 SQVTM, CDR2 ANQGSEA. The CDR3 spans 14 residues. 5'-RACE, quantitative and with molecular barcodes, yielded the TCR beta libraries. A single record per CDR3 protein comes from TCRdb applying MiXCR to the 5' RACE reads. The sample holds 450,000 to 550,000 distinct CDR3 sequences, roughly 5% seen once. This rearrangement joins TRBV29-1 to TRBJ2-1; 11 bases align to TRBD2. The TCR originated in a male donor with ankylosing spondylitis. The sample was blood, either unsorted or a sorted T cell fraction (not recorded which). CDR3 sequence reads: CSLLQLAGGDEQFF. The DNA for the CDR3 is TGCAGCCTTCTCCAATTAGCGGGAGGGGATGAGCAGTTCTTC.